This TCR beta chain appears in the sequencing data of a study of graft-versus-host responses after intestinal transplantation (dated by TCRdb to the early 2020s). For the wider study: Multivisceral, liver-intestinal, or isolated intestinal transplants were received by the recipients. Anti-thymocyte globulin induction was given to all recipients, followed by maintenance tacrolimus and steroids for roughly 3 years. Donor T cell macrochimerism was defined as a peak of at least 4% donor T cells among recipient peripheral blood mononuclear cells. Rather than going through the commercial service, samples from a few later patients were sequenced in-house on an Illumina MiSeq and processed with MiXCR. To identify alloreactive clones, pre-transplant mixed lymphocyte reaction products were sequenced and compared with unstimulated pre-transplant donor and recipient T cells. Of the roughly 25 intestinal transplant recipients enrolled in the cohort, one of whom was a retransplant, a few patients without pretransplant specimens were excluded. After intestinal transplantation, graft-versus-host and host-versus-graft alloreactive T cell clones in the graft, circulation and bone marrow were tracked using bulk TCR-beta CDR3 sequencing.

Results and caveats for the whole study, not just this receptor: GvH clones turned up in recipient bone marrow, with some appearing earlier in ileal mucosa or blood, a pattern consistent with an intestinal mucosal origin. In patients with donor T cell macrochimerism, the allografts had high GvH to HvG T cell clonal ratios. Early after transplant, declines in HvG clones were associated with peak levels of circulating GvH clones. Conclusions were limited by the relatively low number and heterogeneity of intestinal transplant patients.

A word on this clone: Its target antigen remains unknown. There are no base qualities to consult, and no much larger clone falls within one base.

Library creation used the immunoSEQ multiplex PCR assay. For most patients, genomic DNA was isolated with the Qiagen DNeasy Blood and Tissue Kit and shipped frozen to Adaptive Biotechnologies for TCR sequencing. Adaptive Biotechnologies carried out high-throughput TCR-beta CDR3 sequencing of genomic DNA for most patients. On the study's bioinformatics: TCR sequencing data for 15 to 20 patients were retrieved from Adaptive's ImmunoSEQ software; three other patients were processed with MiXCR and VDJtools. To correct CD4 versus CD8 sorting errors, sequences present in both subsets at a frequency ratio below 5:1 were removed. Because the origin of CDR3 nucleotide sequences shared between donor and recipient could not be assigned, those sequences were removed. To count as alloreactive, a clone needed at least 2-fold expansion over unstimulated cells and a minimum CFSE-low frequency of 0.002% (template counts) or 0.001% (read counts). Mappable clones were those detected in sequenced pre-transplant spleen, lymph node, or MLR CFSE-low populations of the donor or recipient. The cumulative frequency of alloreactive clones was calculated as a percentage of all sequences, weighted by copy number. The immuneACCESS repertoire file appears here via TCRdb, limited to in-frame rearrangements. These files lack a portion of the clones; in checked studies, under half of the deficit traces to unresolved V genes, and the cause of the others is not known. V, J and clone size are those of that table, while D and trimming were read from the DNA. The sample table holds around 110,000 clones, of which 90% were seen once. The top ten hold 0.18% of the sample.

The time point label here, explained by the study, means: cells obtained before transplantation from donor or recipient. CD3+CD4+ and CD3+CD8+ populations were FACS-sorted from unstimulated pre-transplant donor and recipient cells taken from spleen or lymph nodes. There are 13 amino acids in the CDR3, from cysteine to phenylalanine inclusive. Here the CDR3 DNA is all that survives: 39 bases in frame from base 1. A distance of 6 bases separates the germline ends of V and J, which lose 2 bases and 7 bases respectively. CDR1 and CDR2 (KGHSH, LQKENI) derive from the germline V gene. This TCR was sampled from a human donor who received an intestinal transplant. The V gene is TRBV18 and the J gene is TRBJ1-6; the D gene lacks a confident call. The source material was unstimulated CD4+ T cells sorted from spleen or lymph node cells, sampled before intestinal transplant. The CDR3 is CASSPLGNSPLHF. The bases read TGTGCCAGCTCACCATTGGGCAATTCACCCCTCCACTTT.